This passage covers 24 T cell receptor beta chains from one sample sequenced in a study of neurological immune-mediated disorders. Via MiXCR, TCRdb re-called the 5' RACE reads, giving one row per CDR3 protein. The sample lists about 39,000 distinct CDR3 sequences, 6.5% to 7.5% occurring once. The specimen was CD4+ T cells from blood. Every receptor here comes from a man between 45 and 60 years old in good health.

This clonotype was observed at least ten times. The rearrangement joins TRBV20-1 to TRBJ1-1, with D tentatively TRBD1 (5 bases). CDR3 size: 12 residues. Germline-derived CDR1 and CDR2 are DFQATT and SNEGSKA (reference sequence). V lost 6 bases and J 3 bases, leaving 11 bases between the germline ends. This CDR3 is CSAISGHTEAFF. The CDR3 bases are TGCAGTGCAATCTCAGGGCACACTGAAGCTTTCTTT.

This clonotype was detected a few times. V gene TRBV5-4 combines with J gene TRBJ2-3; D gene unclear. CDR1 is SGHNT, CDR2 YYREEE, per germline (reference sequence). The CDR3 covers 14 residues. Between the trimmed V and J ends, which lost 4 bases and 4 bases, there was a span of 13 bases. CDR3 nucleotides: TGTGCCAGCAGCCCCGGCGGAGTCGCAGATACGCAGTATTTT. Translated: CASSPGGVADTQYF.

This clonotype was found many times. CDR3 region: CSAGLAGGSSYNEQFF. DNA of the CDR3: TGCAGCGCCGGACTAGCGGGAGGGAGCTCCTACAATGAGCAGTTCTTC. The chain has TRBV29-1 and TRBJ2-1; 15 bases map to TRBD2. CDR1 is SQVTM and CDR2 is ANQGSEA in the germline V gene. CDR3 size: 16 residues. J lost 0 bases, V lost 7 bases, and 4 bases had no gene match.

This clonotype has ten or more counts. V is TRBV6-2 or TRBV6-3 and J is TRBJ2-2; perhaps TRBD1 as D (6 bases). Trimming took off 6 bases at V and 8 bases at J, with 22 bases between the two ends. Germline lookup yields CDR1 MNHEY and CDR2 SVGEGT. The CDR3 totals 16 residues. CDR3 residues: CASRVPTQGLPGELFF. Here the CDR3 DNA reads TGTGCCAGCAGGGTCCCCACACAGGGTTTGCCGGGGGAGCTGTTTTTT.

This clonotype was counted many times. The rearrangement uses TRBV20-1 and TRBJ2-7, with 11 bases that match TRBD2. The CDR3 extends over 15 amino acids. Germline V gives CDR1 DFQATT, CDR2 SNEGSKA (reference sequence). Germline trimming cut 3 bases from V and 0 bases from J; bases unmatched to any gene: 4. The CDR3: CSARRTSGYSYEQYF. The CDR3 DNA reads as TGCAGTGCTAGGCGGACTAGCGGGTACTCCTACGAGCAGTACTTC.

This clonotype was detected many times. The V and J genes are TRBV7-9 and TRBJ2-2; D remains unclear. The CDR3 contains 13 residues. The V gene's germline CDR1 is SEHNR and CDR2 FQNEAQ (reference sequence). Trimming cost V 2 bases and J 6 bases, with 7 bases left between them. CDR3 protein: CASSLLGPGELFF. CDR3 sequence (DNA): TGTGCCAGCAGCTTATTGGGTCCCGGGGAGCTGTTTTTT.

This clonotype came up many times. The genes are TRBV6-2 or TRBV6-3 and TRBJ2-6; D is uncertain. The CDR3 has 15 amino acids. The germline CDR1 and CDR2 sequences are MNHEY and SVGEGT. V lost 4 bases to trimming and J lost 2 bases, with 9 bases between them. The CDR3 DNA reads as TGTGCCAGCAGTTCACCCTCGGCTGGGGCCAACGTCCTGACTTTC. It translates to CASSSPSAGANVLTF.

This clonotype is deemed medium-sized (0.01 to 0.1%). The CDR3 sequence is CASSPRDHEQYF. CDR3 nucleotide sequence: TGCGCCAGCAGCCCCAGGGACCACGAGCAGTACTTC. The chain employs TRBV5-1 and TRBJ2-7; D is tentatively TRBD1 or TRBD2 (5 bases each). The V gene lost 4 bases and the J gene lost 5 bases, with 10 bases spanning the gap. The CDR3 has 12 amino acids. The V gene's germline CDR1 is SGHRS and CDR2 YFSETQ.

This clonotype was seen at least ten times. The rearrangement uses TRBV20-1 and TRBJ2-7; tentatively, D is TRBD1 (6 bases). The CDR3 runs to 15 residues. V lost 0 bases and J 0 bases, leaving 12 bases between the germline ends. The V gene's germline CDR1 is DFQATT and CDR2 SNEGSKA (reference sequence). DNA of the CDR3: TGCAGTGCTAGAGACTCGACAGGTGGCTCCTACGAGCAGTACTTC. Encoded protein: CSARDSTGGSYEQYF.

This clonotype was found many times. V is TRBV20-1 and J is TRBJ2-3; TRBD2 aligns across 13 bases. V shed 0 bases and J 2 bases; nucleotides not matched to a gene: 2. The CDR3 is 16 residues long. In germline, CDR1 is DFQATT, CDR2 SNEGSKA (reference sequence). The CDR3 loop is CSARDGLAGATDTQYF. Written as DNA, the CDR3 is TGCAGTGCTAGAGATGGACTAGCGGGGGCCACAGATACGCAGTATTTT.

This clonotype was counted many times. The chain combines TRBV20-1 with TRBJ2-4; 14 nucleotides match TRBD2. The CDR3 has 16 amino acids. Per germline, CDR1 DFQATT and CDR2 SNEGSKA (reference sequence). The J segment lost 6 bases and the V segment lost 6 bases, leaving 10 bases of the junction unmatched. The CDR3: CSASRGTSGSLNIQYF. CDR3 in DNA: TGCAGTGCCAGCCGGGGGACTAGCGGGAGTTTAAACATTCAGTACTTC.

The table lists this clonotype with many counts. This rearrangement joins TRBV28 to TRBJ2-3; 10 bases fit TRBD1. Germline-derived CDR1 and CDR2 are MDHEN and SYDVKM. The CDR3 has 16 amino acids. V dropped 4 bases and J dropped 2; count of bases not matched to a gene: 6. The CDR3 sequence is CASSWGTGATTDTQYF. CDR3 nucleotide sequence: TGTGCCAGCAGTTGGGGGACAGGGGCGACCACAGATACGCAGTATTTT.

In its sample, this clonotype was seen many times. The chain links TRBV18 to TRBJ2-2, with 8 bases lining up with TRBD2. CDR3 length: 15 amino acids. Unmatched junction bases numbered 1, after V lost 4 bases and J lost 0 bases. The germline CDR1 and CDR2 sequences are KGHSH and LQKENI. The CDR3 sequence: CASSLAGPNTGELFF. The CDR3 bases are TGTGCCAGCTCACTAGCGGGACCGAACACCGGGGAGCTGTTTTTT.

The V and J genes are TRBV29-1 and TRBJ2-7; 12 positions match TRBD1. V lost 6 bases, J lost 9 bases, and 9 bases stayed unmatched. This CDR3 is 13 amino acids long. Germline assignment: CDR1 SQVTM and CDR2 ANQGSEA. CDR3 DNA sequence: TGCAGCGTCCCGGGACAGGGGGCGTCTGGGCAGTACTTC. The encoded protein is CSVPGQGASGQYF.

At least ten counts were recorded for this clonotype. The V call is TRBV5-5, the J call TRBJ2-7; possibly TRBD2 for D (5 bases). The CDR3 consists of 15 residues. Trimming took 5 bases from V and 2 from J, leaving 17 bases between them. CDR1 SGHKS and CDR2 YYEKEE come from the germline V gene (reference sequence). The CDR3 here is CASRIYGGKTYEQYF. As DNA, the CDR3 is TGTGCCAGCAGGATTTACGGAGGTAAAACCTACGAGCAGTACTTC.

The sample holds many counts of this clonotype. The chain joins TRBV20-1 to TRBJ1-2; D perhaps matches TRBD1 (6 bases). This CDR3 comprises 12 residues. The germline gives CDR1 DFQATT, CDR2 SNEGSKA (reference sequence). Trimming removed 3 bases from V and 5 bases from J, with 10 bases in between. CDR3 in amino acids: CSARWTVYGYTF. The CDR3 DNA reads TGCAGTGCTAGGTGGACAGTATATGGCTACACCTTC.

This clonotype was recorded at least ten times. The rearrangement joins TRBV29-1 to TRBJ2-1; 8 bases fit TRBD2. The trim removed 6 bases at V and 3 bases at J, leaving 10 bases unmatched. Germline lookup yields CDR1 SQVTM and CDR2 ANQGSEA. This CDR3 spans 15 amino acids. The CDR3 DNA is TGCAGCGTGAGGAGGTTTAGCGGGGACTACAATGAGCAGTTCTTC. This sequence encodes CSVRRFSGDYNEQFF.

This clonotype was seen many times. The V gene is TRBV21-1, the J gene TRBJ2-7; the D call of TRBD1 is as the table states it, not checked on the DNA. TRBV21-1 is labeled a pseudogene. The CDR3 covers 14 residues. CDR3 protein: CASSMGTGLGEQYF. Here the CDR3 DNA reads TGTGCCAGCAGCATGGGGACAGGGCTAGGAGAGCAGTACTTC.

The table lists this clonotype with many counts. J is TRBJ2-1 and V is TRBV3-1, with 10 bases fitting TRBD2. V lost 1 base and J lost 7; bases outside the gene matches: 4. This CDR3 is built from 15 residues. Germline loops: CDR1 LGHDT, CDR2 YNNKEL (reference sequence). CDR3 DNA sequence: TGTGCCAGCAGCCAAGCATGGACTAGCGGAAATGAGCAGTTCTTC. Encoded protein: CASSQAWTSGNEQFF.

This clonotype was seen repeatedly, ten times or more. CDR3 coding DNA: TGTGCCAGCAGGGATCAGATCGGGGAGCTGTTTTTT. This gives the protein CASRDQIGELFF. The gene calls are TRBV5-8 and TRBJ2-2; D is unresolved. Germline V gene sequence: CDR1 SGHTS, CDR2 YDEGEE. The CDR3 loop spans 12 amino acids. Trimming took off 5 bases at V and 7 bases at J, with 9 bases between the two ends. Combining the CDR3 with reference TRBV5-8 and TRBJ2-2 gives the whole variable domain EAGVTQSPTHLIKTRGQQATLRCSPISGHTSVYWYQQALGLGLQFLLWYDEGEERNRGNFPPRFSGRQFPNYSSELNVNALELEDSALYLCASRDQIGELFFGEGSRLTVL.

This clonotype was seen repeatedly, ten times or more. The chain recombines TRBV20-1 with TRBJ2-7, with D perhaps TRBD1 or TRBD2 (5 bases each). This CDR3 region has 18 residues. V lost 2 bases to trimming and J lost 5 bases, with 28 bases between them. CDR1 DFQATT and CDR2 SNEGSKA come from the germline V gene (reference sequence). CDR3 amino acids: CSARSRRESFLRENEQYF. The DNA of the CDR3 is TGCAGTGCTAGATCCCGCAGGGAGAGCTTCTTGAGGGAGAACGAGCAGTACTTC.

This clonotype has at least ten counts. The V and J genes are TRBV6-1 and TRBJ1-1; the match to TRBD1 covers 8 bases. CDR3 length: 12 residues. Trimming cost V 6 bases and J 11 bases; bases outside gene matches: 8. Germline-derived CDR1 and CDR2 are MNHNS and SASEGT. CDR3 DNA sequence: TGTGCCAGCAGGGGAACAGGGGGTCCGGCTTTCTTT. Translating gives CASRGTGGPAFF.

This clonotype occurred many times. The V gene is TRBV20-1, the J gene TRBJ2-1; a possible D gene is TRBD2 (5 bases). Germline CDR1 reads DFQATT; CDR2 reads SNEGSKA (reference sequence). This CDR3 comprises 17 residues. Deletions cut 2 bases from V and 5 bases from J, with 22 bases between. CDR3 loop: CSARNPEGEGFNNEQFF. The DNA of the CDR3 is TGCAGTGCTAGAAACCCCGAGGGCGAGGGCTTCAACAATGAGCAGTTCTTC.

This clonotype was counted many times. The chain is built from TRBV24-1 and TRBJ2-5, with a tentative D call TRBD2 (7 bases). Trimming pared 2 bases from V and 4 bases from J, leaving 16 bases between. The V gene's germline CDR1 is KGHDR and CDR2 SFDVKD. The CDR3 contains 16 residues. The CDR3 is CATSDWSRGGGETQYF. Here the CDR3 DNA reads TGTGCCACCAGTGATTGGTCGAGGGGGGGCGGAGAGACCCAGTACTTC.